The clone carrying this T cell receptor beta chain appeared a single time. This CDR3 has 15 residues. V shed 4 bases, J shed 2 bases, and the junction held 10 bases outside the gene matches. Germline loops: CDR1 GTSNPN, CDR2 SVGIG (reference sequence). This specimen belongs to a study of blood T cell repertoires in COVID-19. Background on the study: From T cells, B-cell-depleted T cells, or PBMCs came the material, which was cDNA or gDNA.

Method: immunoSEQ multiplex PCR; TCRdb's copy keeps in-frame clones and lacks some. The sample consists of around 700,000 clones, approximately 90% of them appearing once. The clonotype comes from a woman between 18 and 30 years old with acute or convalescent COVID-19. The chain recombines TRBV30 with TRBJ1-1, with 7 bases identical to TRBD1. What was sequenced was peripheral blood. CDR3 sequence: CAWTSKDRKNTEAFF. Here the CDR3 DNA reads TGTGCCTGGACAAGCAAGGACAGGAAAAACACTGAAGCTTTCTTT.